A single sample gave rise to the 11 T cell receptor beta chains below, sequenced in a study of T cells in Graves' hyperthyroidism and ophthalmopathy. Amplification targeted TCR beta CDR3 regions from RNA transcripts. The primer set for the first-round RT-PCR of the TCR CDR3 was HTBI. TCRdb used MiXCR to reprocess the multiplex PCR reads, holding one entry per CDR3 protein. The sample includes 640,000 or so distinct CDR3 sequences, 14% to 15% of them seen just once. What was sequenced was blood. These receptors were obtained from a woman aged 40-49 years with Graves' ophthalmopathy.

The J gene is TRBJ1-5, the V gene TRBV6-1; 8 positions agree with TRBD1. The CDR3 runs 16 residues. Per the germline V gene, CDR1 is MNHNS and CDR2 is SASEGT. The J segment lost 4 bases and the V segment lost 5 bases, leaving 10 bases of the junction unmatched. CDR3 nucleotide sequence: TGTGCCAGCAGTCTCGGACAGGGAGATTGGAATCAGCCCCAGCATTTT. Its protein product is CASSLGQGDWNQPQHF.

The V gene is TRBV19, the J gene TRBJ2-2; 10 bases match TRBD2. V dropped 8 bases and J dropped 0; count of bases not matched to a gene: 18. The germline CDR1 and CDR2 sequences are LNHDA and SQIVND (reference sequence). The CDR3 is made up of 20 amino acids. The DNA of the CDR3 is TGTGCCAGTGGCTCGACCATAGGACTAGCGGAAGACGCGAACACCGGGGAGCTGTTTTTT. Translating it yields CASGSTIGLAEDANTGELFF.

This clonotype was counted many times. V is TRBV6-1 and J is TRBJ1-2; perhaps TRBD1 as D (5 bases). The V and J ends lost 5 bases and 10 bases respectively, with 23 bases between them. This CDR3 has 15 residues. The germline V gene has CDR1 MNHNS and CDR2 SASEGT. The CDR3 sequence is CASSPQAGSYKYYTF. The DNA for the CDR3 is TGTGCCAGCAGTCCTCAGGCAGGGAGCTACAAGTACTACACCTTC.

Ten or more counts support this clonotype. The V gene is TRBV20-1, the J gene TRBJ1-5, with a weak D call TRBD1 (5 bases). CDR3 length: 14 amino acids. V lost 1 base to trimming and J lost 5 bases, with 12 bases between them. The germline gives CDR1 DFQATT, CDR2 SNEGSKA (reference sequence). CDR3 sequence: CSARGGGSDQPQHF. The CDR3 DNA reads TGCAGTGCTAGAGGCGGGGGTTCTGATCAGCCCCAGCATTTT.

This clonotype was counted ten times or more. CDR3 sequence reads: CASSDSDTGYTF. In nucleotides, the CDR3 is TGTGCCAGCAGTGACTCGGACACGGGCTACACCTTC. The rearrangement joins TRBV6-4 to TRBJ1-2, with D possibly TRBD1 on 5 matching bases. V was pared by 0 bases and J by 8 bases, with 7 bases between. The germline gives CDR1 MRHNA, CDR2 SNTAGT. This CDR3 is built from 12 residues.

The chain carries TRBV19 and TRBJ2-5; 11 bases line up with TRBD2. The J segment lost 2 bases and the V segment lost 5 bases, leaving 10 bases of the junction unmatched. Germline values: CDR1 LNHDA, CDR2 SQIVND (reference sequence). The CDR3 is 17 amino acids. The CDR3: CASSVNPGLADQETQYF. In DNA, the CDR3 is TGTGCCAGTAGTGTCAACCCGGGACTAGCGGATCAAGAGACCCAGTACTTC.

This clonotype was observed many times. The chain couples TRBV10-3 to TRBJ2-2; perhaps TRBD1 as D (6 bases). CDR1 ENHRY and CDR2 SYGVKD come from the germline V gene. The CDR3 totals 15 residues. The germline V and J ends were trimmed by 0 bases and 5 bases, with 10 bases remaining between them. The CDR3, as DNA: TGTGCCATCAGTGAGTCGTGGGACAAGACCGGGGAGCTGTTTTTT. Amino acid sequence: CAISESWDKTGELFF.

This clonotype was picked up many times. This chain joins TRBV7-2 and TRBJ2-2; TRBD1 or TRBD2 may be the D gene (5 bases each). Germline-derived CDR1 and CDR2 are SGHTA and FQGNSA. Between the trimmed V and J ends, which lost 4 bases and 4 bases, there was a span of 7 bases. The CDR3 sequence is 13 residues long. CDR3 sequence reads: CASSYGATGELFF. In DNA form, the CDR3 reads TGTGCCAGCAGCTACGGGGCCACCGGGGAGCTGTTTTTT.

This clonotype was detected ten times or more. V and J are TRBV11-2 and TRBJ2-7; unclear D gene. Germline V lookup: CDR1 SGHAT, CDR2 FQNNGV. The CDR3 loop spans 14 amino acids. Trimming removed 5 bases at V and 3 bases at J, with 14 bases between. CDR3 region: CASSMGRTIYEQYF. The CDR3 coding sequence is TGTGCCAGCAGCATGGGAAGGACCATCTACGAGCAGTACTTC.

There are many counts of this clonotype. This may be a read error: a much more frequent sequence differs by one nucleotide. The chain uses TRBV19 and TRBJ1-1; 7 positions agree with TRBD1. The germline V gene has CDR1 LNHDA and CDR2 SQIVND (reference sequence). V shed 10 bases and J 1 base; nucleotides not matched to a gene: 6. CDR3 length: 13 residues. CDR3 sequence: CATQGVTNTEAFF. The CDR3 DNA follows: TGTGCCACCCAGGGGGTTACGAACACTGAAGCTTTCTTT.

The CDR3 nucleotides read TGTGCCAGCAGTCCGGTTCCAGAGAATTATGGCTACACCTTC. Translating gives CASSPVPENYGYTF. The chain employs TRBV6-1 and TRBJ1-2; D unresolved. Germline V gene data show CDR1 as MNHNS and CDR2 as SASEGT. Trimming removed 5 bases at V and 5 bases at J, with 15 bases between. This CDR3 has 14 residues.